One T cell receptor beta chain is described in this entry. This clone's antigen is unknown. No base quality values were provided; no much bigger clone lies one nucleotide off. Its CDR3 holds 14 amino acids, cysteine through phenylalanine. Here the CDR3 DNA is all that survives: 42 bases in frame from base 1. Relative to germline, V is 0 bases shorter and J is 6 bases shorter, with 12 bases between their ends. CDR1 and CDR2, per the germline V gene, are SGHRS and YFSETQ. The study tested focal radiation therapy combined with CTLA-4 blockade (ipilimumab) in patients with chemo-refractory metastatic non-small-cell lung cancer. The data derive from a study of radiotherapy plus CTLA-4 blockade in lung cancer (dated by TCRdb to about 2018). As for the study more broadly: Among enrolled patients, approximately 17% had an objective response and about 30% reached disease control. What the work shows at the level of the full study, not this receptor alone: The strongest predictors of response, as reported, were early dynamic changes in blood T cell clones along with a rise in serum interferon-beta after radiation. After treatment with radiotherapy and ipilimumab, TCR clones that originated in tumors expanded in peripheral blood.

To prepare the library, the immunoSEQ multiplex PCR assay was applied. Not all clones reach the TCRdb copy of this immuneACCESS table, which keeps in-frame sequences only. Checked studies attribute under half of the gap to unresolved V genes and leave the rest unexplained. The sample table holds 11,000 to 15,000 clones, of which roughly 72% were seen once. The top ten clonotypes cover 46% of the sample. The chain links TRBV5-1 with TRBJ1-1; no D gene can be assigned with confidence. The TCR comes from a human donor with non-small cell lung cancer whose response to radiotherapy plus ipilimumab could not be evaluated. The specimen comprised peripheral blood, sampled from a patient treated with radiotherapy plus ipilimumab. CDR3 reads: CASSLGQELAEAFF. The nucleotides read TGCGCCAGCAGCTTGGGTCAGGAATTGGCTGAAGCTTTCTTT. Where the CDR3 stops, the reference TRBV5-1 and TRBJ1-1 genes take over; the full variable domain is KAGVTQTPRYLIKTRGQQVTLSCSPISGHRSVSWYQQTPGQGLQFLFEYFSETQRNKGNFPGRFSGRQFSNSRSEMNVSTLELGDSALYLCASSLGQELAEAFFGQGTRLTVV.